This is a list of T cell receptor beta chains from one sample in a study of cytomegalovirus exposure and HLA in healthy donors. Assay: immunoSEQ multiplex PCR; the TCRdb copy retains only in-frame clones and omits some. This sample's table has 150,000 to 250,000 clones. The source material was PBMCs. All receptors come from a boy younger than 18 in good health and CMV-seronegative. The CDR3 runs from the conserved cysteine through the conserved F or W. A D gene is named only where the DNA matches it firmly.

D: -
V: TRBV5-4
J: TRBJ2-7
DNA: TGTGCCAGCAGCCCCCCGAGCTCCTACGAGCAGTACTTC
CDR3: CASSPPSSYEQYF

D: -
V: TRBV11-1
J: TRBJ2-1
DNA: TGTGCCAGCAGCTCATCAGGGGATCGGGCGCAGTTCTTC
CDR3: CASSSSGDRAQFF

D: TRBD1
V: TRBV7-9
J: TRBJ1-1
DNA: TGTGCCAGCAGCTTAGGGACAGGATTCATTGAAGCTTTCTTT
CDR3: CASSLGTGFIEAFF

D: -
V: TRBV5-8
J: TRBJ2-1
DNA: TGTGCCAGCAGCTTGGAGCCCAACTCCTACAATGAGCAGTTCTTC
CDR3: CASSLEPNSYNEQFF

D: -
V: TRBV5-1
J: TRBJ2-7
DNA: TGCGCCAGCAGCTGGACAGAACTCTCCTACGAGCAGTACTTC
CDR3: CASSWTELSYEQYF

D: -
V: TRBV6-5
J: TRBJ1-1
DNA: TGTGCCAGCAGTTACGGGCACCCGAACACTGAAGCTTTCTTT
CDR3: CASSYGHPNTEAFF

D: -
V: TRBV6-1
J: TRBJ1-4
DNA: TGTGCCAGCAGGGGAGGCTCGGGCAGTGAAAAACTGTTTTTT
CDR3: CASRGGSGSEKLFF

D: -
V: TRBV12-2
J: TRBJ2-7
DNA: TGTGCAAGTCGTGGGACTCCACTACCCGAGTACTTC
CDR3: CASRGTPLPEYF

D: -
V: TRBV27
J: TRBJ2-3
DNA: TGTGCCAGCAGTTTATGGACTTCGACTCGGGGATCAGATACGCAGTATTTT
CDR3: CASSLWTSTRGSDTQYF

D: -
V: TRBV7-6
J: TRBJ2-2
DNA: TGTGCCAGCAGCCCTGCCGGTCTGAGAGGTGCCGGGGAGCTGTTTTTT
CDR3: CASSPAGLRGAGELFF

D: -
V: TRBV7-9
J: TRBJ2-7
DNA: TGTGCCAGCAGCTCCTCTTGGAGCCTGTACGAGCAGTACTTC
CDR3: CASSSSWSLYEQYF

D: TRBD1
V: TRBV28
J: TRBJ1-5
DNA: TGTGCCAGCAGGACAGGGTCGCGGGTCAGCAATCAGCCCCAGCATTTT
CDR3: CASRTGSRVSNQPQHF

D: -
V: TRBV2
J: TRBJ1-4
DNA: TGTGCCAGCCGGGGCGGGGACCTGGAAAAACTGTTTTTT
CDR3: CASRGGDLEKLFF

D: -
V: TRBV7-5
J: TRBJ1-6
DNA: TGTGCCAGAAGCCGTACTGGGAGAAGGGGGATAGGAAGCTCCTATAATTCACCCCTCCACTTT
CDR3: CARSRTGRRGIGSSYNSPLHF

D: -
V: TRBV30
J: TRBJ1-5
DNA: TGTGCCTGGGGGGCAGTTAATCAGCCCCAGCATTTT
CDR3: CAWGAVNQPQHF

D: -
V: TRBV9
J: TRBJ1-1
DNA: TGTGCCAGCAGCGCCCGAGATAGCACTGAAGCTTTCTTT
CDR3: CASSARDSTEAFF

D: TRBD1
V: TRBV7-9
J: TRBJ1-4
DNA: TGTGCCAGCAGCCCGACAGGGGGCCCAGGGGAAAAACTGTTTTTT
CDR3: CASSPTGGPGEKLFF

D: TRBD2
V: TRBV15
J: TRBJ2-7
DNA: TGTGCCACCAGCGGCGGGGGTAGCGGGGGGTTCGAGCAGTACTTC
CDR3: CATSGGGSGGFEQYF

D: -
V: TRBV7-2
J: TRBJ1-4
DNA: TGTGCCAGCAGCTTCGGCCCGGCGGGAAATGAAAAACTGTTTTTT
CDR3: CASSFGPAGNEKLFF

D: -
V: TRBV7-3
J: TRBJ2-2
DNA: TGTGCCAGCAGCTTTTCCGGTCGCCGGGGCACCGGGGAGCTGTTTTTT
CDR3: CASSFSGRRGTGELFF

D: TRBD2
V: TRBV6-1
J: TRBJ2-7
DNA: TGTGCCAGCAGTGAAGCGCAGCGGGGGTCCTACGAGCAGTACTTC
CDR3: CASSEAQRGSYEQYF

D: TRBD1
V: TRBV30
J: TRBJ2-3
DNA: TGTGCCTGGAGTTTGGGACAGGGCTTCGCAGATACGCAGTATTTT
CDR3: CAWSLGQGFADTQYF

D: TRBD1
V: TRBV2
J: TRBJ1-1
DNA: TGTGCCAGCAGGACCTCGACAGGGGCGCAGGGCACTGAAGCTTTCTTT
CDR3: CASRTSTGAQGTEAFF

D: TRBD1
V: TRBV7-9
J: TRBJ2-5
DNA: TGTGCCAGCAGCCCGAGGTGGGACAGGGGTTCGAGTGAGACCCAGTACTTC
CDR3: CASSPRWDRGSSETQYF

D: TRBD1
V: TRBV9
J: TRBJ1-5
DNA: TGTGCCAGCAGCGCCGGGACAGGGGATGACAATCAGCCCCAGCATTTT
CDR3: CASSAGTGDDNQPQHF

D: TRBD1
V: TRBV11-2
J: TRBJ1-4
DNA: TGTGCCAGCACTACGGGGACAGGGGGTGAAAAACTGTTTTTT
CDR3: CASTTGTGGEKLFF

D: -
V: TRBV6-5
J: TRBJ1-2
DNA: TGTGCCAGCAGTTACTCGATATCAGGGGCCGTCGGCTACACCTTC
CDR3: CASSYSISGAVGYTF

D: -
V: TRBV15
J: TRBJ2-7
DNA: TGTGCCACCAGCAGAGTGGACGGACAGAGCTCCTACGAGCAGCACTTC
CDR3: CATSRVDGQSSYEQHF

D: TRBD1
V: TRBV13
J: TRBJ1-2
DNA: TGTGCCAGCAGTTTGGACAGGGGGCAAGGCTACACCTTC
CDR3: CASSLDRGQGYTF

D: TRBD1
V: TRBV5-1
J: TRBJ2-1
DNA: TGCGCCAGCAGCGGCCGGGACAGGGGGAATGAGCAGTTCTTC
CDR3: CASSGRDRGNEQFF

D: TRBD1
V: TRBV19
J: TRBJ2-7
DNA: TGTGCCAGTAGTCGGACAGGGGTTTCCTACGAGCAGTACTTC
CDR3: CASSRTGVSYEQYF

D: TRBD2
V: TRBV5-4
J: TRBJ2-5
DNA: TGTGCCAGCAGCTTACGGGGGGGCCAAGAGACCCAGTACTTC
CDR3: CASSLRGGQETQYF

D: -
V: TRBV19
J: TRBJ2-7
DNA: TGTGCCAGTAGTATGGGGACTGGGCCCTACGAGCAGTACTTC
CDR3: CASSMGTGPYEQYF

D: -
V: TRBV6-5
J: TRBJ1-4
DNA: TGTGCCAGCAGTCCCACAGGGAGTAATGAAAAACTGTTTTTT
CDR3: CASSPTGSNEKLFF

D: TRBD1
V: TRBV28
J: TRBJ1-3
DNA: TGTGCCAGCAGTTCCTTATACATTAGCGGACAGGGTCGAAACACCATATATTTT
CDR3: CASSSLYISGQGRNTIYF

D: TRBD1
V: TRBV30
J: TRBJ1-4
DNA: TGTGCCTGGAGTGTGCAGGGGGCCTATGAAAAACTGTTTTTT
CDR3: CAWSVQGAYEKLFF

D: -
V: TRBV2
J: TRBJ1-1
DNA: TGTGCCAGCCAACCCCTCGGGAACACTGAAGCTTTCTTT
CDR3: CASQPLGNTEAFF

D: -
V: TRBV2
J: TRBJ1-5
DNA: TGTGCCAGCAGCATGGAGGGGCTTAGCAATCAGCCCCAGCATTTT
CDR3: CASSMEGLSNQPQHF

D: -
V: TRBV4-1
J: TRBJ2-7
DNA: TGCGCCAGCAGCCAAGCCGCCCTACAGGCGTTTAGCTCCTACGAGCAGTACTTC
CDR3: CASSQAALQAFSSYEQYF

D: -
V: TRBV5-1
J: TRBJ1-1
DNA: TGCGCCAGCAGCTTGGATGGGGGCTGGAATACTGAAGCTTTCTTT
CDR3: CASSLDGGWNTEAFF

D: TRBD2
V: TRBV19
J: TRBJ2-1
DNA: TGTGCCAGTATGCGGGGGGGCCTTGGAAATGAGCAGTTCTTC
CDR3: CASMRGGLGNEQFF

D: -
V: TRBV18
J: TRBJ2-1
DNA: TGTGCCAGCTCAAAGTATGGAGGCGAGCAGTTCTTC
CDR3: CASSKYGGEQFF

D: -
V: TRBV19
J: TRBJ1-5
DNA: TGTGCCAGTAGTATAGATCAGGCCAGGGAAGGCAATCAGCCCCAGCATTTT
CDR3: CASSIDQAREGNQPQHF

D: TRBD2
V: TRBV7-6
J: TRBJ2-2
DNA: TGTGCCAGCAGCCGGATAACGGGGGGCGGGGAGCTGTTTTTT
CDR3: CASSRITGGGELFF

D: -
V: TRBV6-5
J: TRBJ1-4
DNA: TGTGCCAGCAGTTACTCTGGGGGCAGAGGTGAAAAACTGTTTTTT
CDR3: CASSYSGGRGEKLFF

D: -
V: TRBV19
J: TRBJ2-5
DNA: TGTGCCAGTAGTGTAGGACAGCAAGAGACCCAGTACTTC
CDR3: CASSVGQQETQYF

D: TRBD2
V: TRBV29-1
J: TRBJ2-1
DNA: TGCAGCGTCGTAACGGGGGGAACCATGGAGCAGTTCTTC
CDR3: CSVVTGGTMEQFF

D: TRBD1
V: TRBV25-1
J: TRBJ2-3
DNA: TGTGCCAGCAGTGAATATAGCTACAGGGGAGAGACAGATACGCAGTATTTT
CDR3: CASSEYSYRGETDTQYF

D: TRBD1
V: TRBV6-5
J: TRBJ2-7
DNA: TGTGCCAGCAGCTTGACAGGGCCAGACCTTTACGAGCAGTACTTC
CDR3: CASSLTGPDLYEQYF

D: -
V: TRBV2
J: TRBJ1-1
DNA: TGTGCCAGCAGTCGACAGTTGAACACTGAAGCTTTCTTT
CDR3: CASSRQLNTEAFF

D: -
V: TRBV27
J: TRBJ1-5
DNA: TGTGCCAGCAGTTGGACAGCTTCTAATAGCAATCAGCCCCAGCATTTT
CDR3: CASSWTASNSNQPQHF

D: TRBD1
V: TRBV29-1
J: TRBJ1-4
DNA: TGCAGCGTTTTGGGTGGGACAGCCTTTAATGAAAAACTGTTTTTT
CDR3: CSVLGGTAFNEKLFF

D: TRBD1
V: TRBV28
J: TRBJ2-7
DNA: TGTGCCAGCAGTTTAGCCCCGGGACAGGGAAGTCAGAGCTACGAGCAGTACTTC
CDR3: CASSLAPGQGSQSYEQYF

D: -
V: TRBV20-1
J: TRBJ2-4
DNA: TGCAGTGCTACACTGGACATTCAGTACTTC
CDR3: CSATLDIQYF

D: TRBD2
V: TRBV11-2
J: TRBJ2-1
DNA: TGTGCCAGCAGCCCAATAGCGGGGGGGCGCGAGCAGTTCTTC
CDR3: CASSPIAGGREQFF

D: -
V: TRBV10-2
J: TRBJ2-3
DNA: TGCGCCCGAAGGGGGGGGTATAGGTGGACGTCGGGGGCGCAGTATTTT
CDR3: CARRGGYRWTSGAQYF

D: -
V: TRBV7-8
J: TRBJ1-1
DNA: TGTGCCAGCAGCCACAGTGATTTCTCCGGGCAATCACAGGGAATTTCCACTGAAGCTTTCTTT
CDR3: CASSHSDFSGQSQGISTEAFF